This TCR beta chain originates from a study of blood T cell repertoires in COVID-19. The germline CDR1 and CDR2 sequences are SQVTM and ANQGSEA. This CDR3 is built from 13 residues. The germline V and J ends were trimmed by 6 bases and 0 bases, with 11 bases remaining between them. The assay was immunoSEQ multiplex PCR, and TCRdb's table has in-frame clones only and misses some. Seen here are a few hundred thousand clones, approximately 85% observed once, and the top ten hold 2.2%. The chain has TRBV29-1 and TRBJ2-5; D may be TRBD1 (5 bases). The sequenced material came from PBMCs or T cells enriched from blood (not recorded which). This clonotype originated in a man aged 30-40 years who had recovered from COVID-19. For the CDR3, the DNA is TGCAGCGTAGCCCAGGGAAACCAAGAGACCCAGTACTTC. It encodes CSVAQGNQETQYF.